The 21 T cell receptor beta chains given below trace back to one sample, sequenced in a study of STAT5B mutations in CD4+ large granular lymphocyte leukemia. TCRdb's table, derived via immunoSEQ multiplex PCR, lists solely in-frame clones and lacks some. This sample has 20,000 to 25,000 clones, with 72% found just once. Sequences were obtained from CD4+ T cells from blood buffy coats. Source of these receptors: a human donor in good health.

This clone was counted only a few times. The gene calls are TRBV19 and TRBJ2-7; 11 bases fit TRBD1. This CDR3 region has 16 residues. In germline, CDR1 is LNHDA, CDR2 SQIVND (reference sequence). V lost 5 bases and J lost 3; bases outside the gene matches: 9. This CDR3 is CASSRVLGQGVYEQYF. CDR3 nucleotides: TGTGCCAGTAGTCGAGTGCTGGGACAGGGGGTCTACGAGCAGTACTTC.

The gene calls are TRBV6-1 and TRBJ2-1; 10 nucleotides line up with TRBD2. Germline trimming cut 1 base from V and 3 bases from J; bases unmatched to any gene: 21. This CDR3 contains 22 residues. CDR1 is MNHNS, CDR2 SASEGT, per germline. The CDR3 DNA is TGTGCCAGCAGTGAAGAAGAGGGGGGCCTAGCGGGGGCCTACCTTTACTACAATGAGCAGTTCTTC. Residues: CASSEEEGGLAGAYLYYNEQFF.

J is TRBJ2-3 and V is TRBV10-1; D uncertain. Trimming left V 9 bases short and J 3 bases short, with 25 bases between. Germline V gene sequence: CDR1 WNHNN, CDR2 SYGVQD (reference sequence). There are 17 residues in the CDR3. The CDR3 reads CASSPSRASKITDTQYF. DNA of the CDR3: TGCGCCAGTTCTCCCTCCCGGGCCTCGAAAATTACAGATACGCAGTATTTT.

This clone appeared a few times. The rearrangement uses TRBV7-9 and TRBJ1-2, with 8 positions matching TRBD1. V lost 2 bases to trimming and J lost 3 bases; unmatched junction nucleotides: 8. The CDR3 covers 16 residues. From germline, CDR1 is SEHNR and CDR2 FQNEAQ (reference sequence). The CDR3 DNA reads as TGTGCCAGCAGCTTACGAGGACAGGGTGGATACTATGGCTACACCTTC. Amino acid sequence: CASSLRGQGGYYGYTF.

This clone was seen more than once but under ten times. The CDR3 DNA sequence: TGTGCCACCAGCAGAGGAGCAGCCAATCAGCCCCAGCATTTT. This codes for CATSRGAANQPQHF. The rearrangement links TRBV15 to TRBJ1-5, with D hard to call. V was clipped by 1 base and J by 3 bases, with 7 bases between them. The CDR3 totals 14 residues. CDR1 is LNHNV, CDR2 YYDKDF, per germline (reference sequence).

V usage is TRBV6-6 and J usage is TRBJ2-5, with 8 bases matching TRBD2. CDR3 length equals 15 residues. Germline lookup yields CDR1 MNHNY and CDR2 SVGAGI (reference sequence). The V segment lost 6 bases and the J segment 5 bases; nucleotides outside the gene matches: 11. The chain's CDR3 is CASSLLGGDGETQYF. The DNA for the CDR3 is TGTGCCAGCAGCCTACTCGGGGGGGACGGGGAGACCCAGTACTTC.

The rearrangement uses TRBV18 and TRBJ2-1; 9 positions match TRBD1. This CDR3 is 12 amino acids long. The V and J ends lost 6 bases and 8 bases, in that order; junction bases with no gene match: 2. Germline V CDR1 and CDR2: KGHSH, LQKENI. CDR3 sequence (DNA): TGTGCCAGCTCGGGACAGGGCTATGAGCAGTTCTTC. Its translation: CASSGQGYEQFF.

This chain connects TRBV6-6 to TRBJ2-1; 8 bases align to TRBD1. The CDR3 is 15 amino acids. The V and J ends lost 2 bases and 9 bases, in that order; junction bases with no gene match: 9. Germline V gives CDR1 MNHNY, CDR2 SVGAGI (reference sequence). DNA of the CDR3: TGTGCCAGCAGTTACCGGGGACAGGCCACGGGTGAGCAGTTCTTC. Encoded protein: CASSYRGQATGEQFF.

This clone was counted only a few times. The rearrangement joins TRBV5-4 to TRBJ2-5, with no clear D. The V gene's germline CDR1 is SGHNT and CDR2 YYREEE (reference sequence). CDR3 length: 13 residues. The V end was cut by 0 bases, the J end by 4 bases, with 7 bases between. The CDR3 DNA is TGTGCCAGCAGCTTGGACCTCCCAGAGACCCAGTACTTC. It is translated as CASSLDLPETQYF.

This sequence joins TRBV5-6 and TRBJ1-4; 7 bases line up with TRBD1. Germline CDR1 is SGHDT and CDR2 is YYEEEE. V shed 5 bases, J shed 4 bases, and the junction held 2 bases outside the gene matches. The CDR3 consists of 13 residues. The CDR3 DNA reads TGTGCCAGCAGGGGACAGCTTAATGAAAAACTGTTTTTT. It specifies CASRGQLNEKLFF.

V gene TRBV10-3 combines with J gene TRBJ1-1; D may be TRBD1 (5 bases). V was pared by 8 bases and J by 5 bases, with 15 bases between. The CDR3 is 13 residues long. Germline-derived CDR1 and CDR2 are ENHRY and SYGVKD. The CDR3, as DNA: TGTGCCATCGCCGGGGCAGATCGGACTGAAGCTTTCTTT. Its protein product is CAIAGADRTEAFF.

This chain joins TRBV19 and TRBJ2-7; D might be TRBD1 or TRBD2, each matching 5 bases. Germline-derived CDR1 and CDR2 are LNHDA and SQIVND (reference sequence). The CDR3 has 14 amino acids. V shed 4 bases and J shed 3 bases, with 13 bases lying between them. DNA for the CDR3: TGTGCCAGTAGTAATCCGGGACGAAACTACGAGCAGTACTTC. Protein: CASSNPGRNYEQYF.

This chain uses TRBV13 with TRBJ1-4; D may be TRBD1 (5 bases). This CDR3 has 15 residues. V was clipped by 3 bases and J by 8 bases, with 16 bases between them. Germline CDR1 PRHDT, CDR2 FYEKMQ (reference sequence). Here the CDR3 DNA reads TGTGCCAGCAGCTTCCGTGGGGCGCCGCGGGAAAAACTGTTTTTT. Its protein product is CASSFRGAPREKLFF.

This clone was detected only a few times. This rearrangement joins TRBV5-1 to TRBJ1-3; D is unresolved. Germline V CDR1 and CDR2: SGHRS, YFSETQ. The CDR3 loop spans 13 amino acids. V dropped 5 bases and J dropped 3 bases, with 9 bases sitting between them. This CDR3 is CASSLDGGNTIYF. CDR3 DNA sequence: TGCGCCAGCAGTCTGGACGGTGGAAACACCATATATTTT. Complete variable domain (other parts from reference TRBV5-1 and TRBJ1-3): KAGVTQTPRYLIKTRGQQVTLSCSPISGHRSVSWYQQTPGQGLQFLFEYFSETQRNKGNFPGRFSGRQFSNSRSEMNVSTLELGDSALYLCASSLDGGNTIYFGEGSWLTVV.

The chain couples TRBV30 to TRBJ2-7, with 11 bases fitting TRBD1. CDR1 and CDR2 from the germline V gene are GTSNPN and SVGIG (reference sequence). The CDR3 runs 14 residues. V shed 3 bases, J shed 3 bases, and the junction held 4 bases outside the gene matches. The CDR3 sequence is CAWRAGQGGYEQYF. CDR3 DNA: TGTGCCTGGAGGGCGGGACAGGGGGGCTACGAGCAGTACTTC.

The chain uses TRBV18 and TRBJ2-7; tentatively, D is TRBD1 (6 bases). Germline lookup yields CDR1 KGHSH and CDR2 LQKENI. The germline V and J ends were trimmed by 5 bases and 3 bases, with 8 bases remaining between them. The CDR3 is made up of 12 amino acids. The CDR3 DNA sequence: TGTGCCAGCTCATCAGGGGTCTACGAGCAGTACTTC. It translates to CASSSGVYEQYF. Full variable domain (outside the CDR3, taken from reference TRBV18 and TRBJ2-7): NAGVMQNPRHLVRRRGQEARLRCSPMKGHSHVYWYRQLPEEGLKFMVYLQKENIIDESGMPKERFSAEFPKEGPSILRIQQVVRGDSAAYFCASSSGVYEQYFGPGTRLTVT.

This rearrangement joins TRBV27 to TRBJ2-7; maybe TRBD1 (6 bases). The CDR3 is 14 residues long. Trimming took off 2 bases at V and 2 bases at J, with 10 bases between the two ends. Germline V gives CDR1 MNHEY, CDR2 SMNVEV (reference sequence). The CDR3 coding sequence is TGTGCCAGCAGTTTAGGGCAGGGGCCCTACGAGCAGTACTTC. Its protein product is CASSLGQGPYEQYF.

This sequence joins TRBV7-9 and TRBJ1-2; perhaps TRBD1 as D (5 bases). With 0 bases removed from V and 6 bases from J, the gap between germline ends came to 8 bases. Germline V gene data show CDR1 as SEHNR and CDR2 as FQNEAQ (reference sequence). This CDR3 is built from 13 residues. In DNA form, the CDR3 reads TGTGCCAGCAGCTTAGCAGGGGCCCATGGCTACACCTTC. Translating gives CASSLAGAHGYTF.

The rearrangement joins TRBV10-3 to TRBJ1-3, with D perhaps matching TRBD1 (5 bases). Between the trimmed V and J ends, which lost 4 bases and 2 bases, there was a span of 12 bases. The CDR3 contains 15 residues. CDR1 and CDR2 from the germline V gene are ENHRY and SYGVKD. The CDR3 sequence is CAISGLAGTGNTIYF. The CDR3 nucleotides are TGTGCCATCAGTGGTTTGGCAGGGACTGGAAACACCATATATTTT.

The chain combines TRBV7-8 with TRBJ2-2; D not certain. Germline V gene lookup returns CDR1 SGHVS and CDR2 FQNEAQ. There are 13 residues in the CDR3. The V end was cut by 4 bases, the J end by 6 bases, with 9 bases between. The CDR3 here is CASSSRRPGELFF. In DNA form, the CDR3 reads TGTGCCAGCAGCTCACGGAGACCCGGGGAGCTGTTTTTT.

The rearrangement links TRBV6-1 to TRBJ2-7; D ambiguous. Germline loops: CDR1 MNHNS, CDR2 SASEGT. Trimming left V 2 bases short and J 5 bases short, with 13 bases between. The length of the CDR3 is 14 residues. This CDR3 is CASSESLHGHEQYF. The CDR3 nucleotides are TGTGCCAGCAGTGAATCCCTTCACGGGCACGAGCAGTACTTC.